The text below deals with one TCR beta chain. Its target antigen remains unknown. Base qualities are not at hand, and no much larger clone is one base apart. This sample was included in a study of blood T cell repertoires in COVID-19 (TCRdb year 2020). In the study overall: The collaborator samples originated in the United States, Italy and Spain and spanned the acute and convalescent phases of COVID-19. The prospective study material was composed of cDNA or gDNA derived from T cells, B-cell-depleted T cells, or PBMCs. Subjects who had been exposed to COVID-19, were actively infected with it, or had recovered from it provided the deeply sampled blood TCRbeta repertoires that made up the dataset. The repertoires were made available in a free public database intended to serve as a resource for research on the immune response to SARS-CoV-2. Samples were obtained from the ongoing ImmuneRACE study (first 160 participants) and from 1,000 to 1,500 subjects provided by 6 global collaborators. A de-identified subject ID, COVID-19 status, age in years and sex were almost always included in the sample metadata. Where available, HLA class I and class II types were obtained from metadata supplied by the sample provider rather than from assay-based typing.

The collaborating institutions used their own protocols to collect whole blood in K2EDTA tubes. For TCRbeta analysis, collaborators shipped samples in one of three forms: frozen whole blood, isolated PBMCs, or DNA extracted from either of those sample types. The germline ends are 24 bases apart after V is trimmed by 8 bases and J by 10 bases. The CDR3 starts with the cysteine, ends with the phenylalanine, and has 15 residues. Of the read, only the CDR3 DNA is kept; its 45 bases are in frame from base 1. Sequences MDHEN (CDR1) and SYDVKM (CDR2) are obtained from the germline V gene. Study-level results and caveats: The quantity of clinical and demographic metadata differed by source and by participant and was supplied without curation.

The immunoSEQ Assay, a bias-controlled multiplex PCR, was used to amplify TCRbeta CDR3 regions from genomic DNA. Regarding the original processing steps: The number of nucleated cells in each sample was estimated by amplification of reference gene primers within the assay. Sequence reads were collapsed and filtered to measure the absolute abundance of every unique TCRbeta CDR3 rearrangement. For each sample, productive Simpson clonality was calculated as the square root of Simpson's diversity index over productive rearrangements. In its TCRdb copy, this immuneACCESS table keeps in-frame sequences only and misses some clones. Where compared with another copy, unresolved V genes explain less than half of these, and the others have no known cause. V, J and clone size were drawn from that table, and D and trimming were deduced from the DNA. The sample table contains fewer than 250,000 clones; only one count was recorded for approximately 87% of them. The ten largest clones add up to roughly 2.7% of the sample.

The material sequenced was peripheral blood. This receptor was obtained from an older woman with active or convalescent COVID-19. The receptor chain draws on TRBV28 and TRBJ1-5, with the D gene not confidently named. The nucleotides are TGTGCCAGCTCTCCCGGGAGCGGGTATTGTGGCCCCCAGCATTTT. This is translated as CASSPGSGYCGPQHF.